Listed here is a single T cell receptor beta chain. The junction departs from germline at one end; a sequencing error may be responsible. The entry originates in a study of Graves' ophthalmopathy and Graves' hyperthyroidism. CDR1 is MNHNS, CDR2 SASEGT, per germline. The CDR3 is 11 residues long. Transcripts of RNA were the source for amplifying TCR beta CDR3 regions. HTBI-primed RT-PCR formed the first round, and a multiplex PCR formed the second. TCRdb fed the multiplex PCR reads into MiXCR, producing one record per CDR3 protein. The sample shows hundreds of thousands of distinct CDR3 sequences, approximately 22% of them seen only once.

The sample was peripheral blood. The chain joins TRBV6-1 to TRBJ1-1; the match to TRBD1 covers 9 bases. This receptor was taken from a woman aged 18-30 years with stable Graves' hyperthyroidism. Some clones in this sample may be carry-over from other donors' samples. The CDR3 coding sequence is TGTGCCAGCGGAAGGGACAGGGAGGTCCGTTTT. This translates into CASGRDREVRF.